A selection of T cell receptor beta chains follows, all from one sample in a study of T-cell reconstitution after alpha-beta-depleted transplantation in children. Using its own MiXCR run on the PCR reads, TCRdb lists one record per CDR3 protein. The sample has approximately 400,000 distinct CDR3 sequences; 15% to 20% are singletons. The source material was PBMCs, mostly from graft donor cells, sampled 360 days after TCRalphabeta/CD19-depleted stem cell transplant. The origin of the receptors is a boy under two years old who had a stem cell transplant for Wiskott-Aldrich syndrome, so the T cells may come from the graft donor. The CDR3 runs from the conserved cysteine through the conserved F or W. D genes are given only for firm matches. A row's size may be missing; if present it is once, few, many or a size class.

D: TRBD1; size: many; J: TRBJ2-7; V: TRBV12-3/TRBV12-4; DNA: TGTGCCAGCAGTCGGACAGGGGGCAAAGGGTACGAGCAGTACTTC; CDR3: CASSRTGGKGYEQYF
D: NA; size: NA; J: TRBJ1-2; V: TRBV24-1; DNA: TGTGCCACCAGTGATAAGTATGGCTACACCTTC; CDR3: CATSDKYGYTF
D: NA; size: few; J: TRBJ2-5; V: TRBV5-1; DNA: TGCGCCAGCAGCTTAAGTGGGCCTCAAGAGACCCAGTACTTC; CDR3: CASSLSGPQETQYF
D: TRBD2; size: few; J: TRBJ2-3; V: TRBV20-1; DNA: TGCAGTGCTAGAGTGGCGGGGGAGACAGATACGCAGTATTTT; CDR3: CSARVAGETDTQYF
D: NA; size: NA; J: TRBJ2-2; V: TRBV6-1; DNA: TGTGCCAGCGCCTTGGGCAGGGTGACCACCGGGGAGCTGTTTTTT; CDR3: CASALGRVTTGELFF
D: TRBD2; size: many; J: TRBJ2-1; V: TRBV4-3; DNA: TGCGCCAGCAGCCAAGATGGTTTGGGGGGGAGGAGAGATGAGCAGTTCTTC; CDR3: CASSQDGLGGRRDEQFF
D: TRBD2; size: few; J: TRBJ2-4; V: TRBV7-2; DNA: TGTGCCAGCAGCTTAGCGGGGGGACTAGCGGGAGGGGCAAACATTCAGTACTTC; CDR3: CASSLAGGLAGGANIQYF
D: NA; size: NA; J: TRBJ2-7; V: TRBV12-3/TRBV12-4; DNA: TGTGCCAGCAGCCCAGCCGGGAGAGCCCGCTACGAGCAGTACTTC; CDR3: CASSPAGRARYEQYF
D: NA; size: few; J: TRBJ2-1; V: TRBV27; DNA: TGTGCCAGCAGTTTATCGGGGCGGGGGCGCCAGACCTACAATGAGCAGTTCTTC; CDR3: CASSLSGRGRQTYNEQFF
D: TRBD1; size: NA; J: TRBJ2-3; V: TRBV27; DNA: TGTGCCAGCAGTTACGGACAGGGGGGAAGCACAGATACGCAGTATTTT; CDR3: CASSYGQGGSTDTQYF
D: TRBD1; size: few; J: TRBJ2-5; V: TRBV6-1; DNA: TGTGCCAGCAGTATCGGACAGGGTGAAACGGAGACCCAGTACTTC; CDR3: CASSIGQGETETQYF
D: TRBD1; size: NA; J: TRBJ2-2; V: TRBV6-1; DNA: TGTGCCAGCAGGCACGGCTACAGGGGGGAAACCGGGGAGCTGTTTTTT; CDR3: CASRHGYRGETGELFF
D: NA; size: NA; J: TRBJ2-7; V: TRBV3-1; DNA: TGTGCCAGCAGCCGGCCCCCGGCGGACGAGCAGTACTTC; CDR3: CASSRPPADEQYF
D: TRBD2; size: NA; J: TRBJ2-1; V: TRBV3-1; DNA: TGTGCCAGCAGCGAAATTCCTAGCGGGACCCACAATGAGCAGTTCTTC; CDR3: CASSEIPSGTHNEQFF
D: TRBD2; size: NA; J: TRBJ2-2; V: TRBV20-1; DNA: TGCAGTGCTAGGGCGGGAGGGTTGACCGGGGAGCTGTTTTTT; CDR3: CSARAGGLTGELFF
D: NA; size: few; J: TRBJ1-2; V: TRBV30; DNA: TGTGCCTGGAGTGGGGGACTTTGGTATGGCTACACCTTC; CDR3: CAWSGGLWYGYTF
D: NA; size: NA; J: TRBJ2-1; V: TRBV29-1; DNA: TGCAGCGTTGTTGGGCCTGCCAATGAGCAGTTCTTC; CDR3: CSVVGPANEQFF
D: TRBD1; size: few; J: TRBJ2-7; V: TRBV10-3; DNA: TGTGCCATCAGTGAAGTAGGACAGGCGGAATATGAGCAGTACTTC; CDR3: CAISEVGQAEYEQYF
D: TRBD1; size: NA; J: TRBJ2-7; V: TRBV7-2; DNA: TGTGCCAGCAGCTTAGTGGGGACAGGGGTACCCTACGAGCAGTACTTC; CDR3: CASSLVGTGVPYEQYF
D: TRBD2; size: few; J: TRBJ2-3; V: TRBV5-1; DNA: TGCGCCAGCAGCTCTAGACTAGCAGGAGATGCGAAGGGCACAGATACGCAGTATTTT; CDR3: CASSSRLAGDAKGTDTQYF
D: TRBD2; size: NA; J: TRBJ2-5; V: TRBV5-4; DNA: TGTGCCAGCAGACGCGGGGGGGATTTGGAGACCCAGTACTTC; CDR3: CASRRGGDLETQYF
D: TRBD2; size: few; J: TRBJ2-3; V: TRBV5-1; DNA: TGCGCCAGCAGCTGGGGCGGGAGTCGAGCAGATACGCAGTATTTT; CDR3: CASSWGGSRADTQYF
D: TRBD1; size: few; J: TRBJ2-1; V: TRBV6-1; DNA: TGTGCCACCCACCACAGGGGACACAATGAGCAGTTCTTC; CDR3: CATHHRGHNEQFF
D: TRBD2; size: NA; J: TRBJ2-5; V: TRBV4-3; DNA: TGCGCCAGCAGCCATGGCGGCGCGGGAGGGGAGACCCAGTACTTC; CDR3: CASSHGGAGGETQYF
D: NA; size: NA; J: TRBJ2-1; V: TRBV9; DNA: TGTGCCAGCAGCTACGACAATGAGCAGTTCTTC; CDR3: CASSYDNEQFF
D: NA; size: few; J: TRBJ2-3; V: TRBV5-6; DNA: TGTGCCAGCAGCGGGAGACAGGCCCGGCCAGATACGCAGTATTTT; CDR3: CASSGRQARPDTQYF
D: TRBD1; size: NA; J: TRBJ1-6; V: TRBV5-1; DNA: TGCGCCAGCAGCTCGGGACAGCCTAATCCACCCCTCCACTTT; CDR3: CASSSGQPNPPLHF
D: NA; size: many; J: TRBJ2-7; V: TRBV7-9; DNA: TGTGCCAGCAGCTTTCAGGCTAAGGGCACCTACGAGCAGTACTTC; CDR3: CASSFQAKGTYEQYF
D: NA; size: many; J: TRBJ1-1; V: TRBV20-1; DNA: TGCACCTACAGGGAGTCGAACACTGAAGCTTTCTTT; CDR3: CTYRESNTEAFF
D: NA; size: NA; J: TRBJ2-7; V: TRBV12-2; DNA: TGTGCAAGTCGCAATTCCCGACAGGGTAGCAACGAGCAGTACTTC; CDR3: CASRNSRQGSNEQYF
D: NA; size: NA; J: TRBJ1-6; V: TRBV18; DNA: TGTGCCAGCTCACCTACAGCGGTGGATTCACCCCTCCACTTT; CDR3: CASSPTAVDSPLHF